One and the same sample provided the 28 T cell receptor beta chains below, sequenced in a study of human T cells and chemical hapten exposure. Time point: patch test 1, 2 weeks after DPC sensitization. Treatment defined: therapeutic diphenylcyclopropenone sensitization with weekly scalp DPC. TCRdb processed the RACE reads anew with MiXCR; each CDR3 protein has one entry. The table has tens of thousands of distinct CDR3 sequences, roughly a tenth seen once. The sample was whole blood, taken in connection with sensitization to the hapten diphenylcyclopropenone (DPC). Receptor source: a middle-aged man with alopecia areata. Some clones in this sample may be carry-over from other donors' samples.

This chain connects TRBV19 to TRBJ2-7; 8 bases match TRBD2. This CDR3 region has 14 residues. Germline-derived CDR1 and CDR2 are LNHDA and SQIVND (reference sequence). The V gene end was trimmed by 8 bases and the J gene end by 0 bases; junction bases not matched to a gene: 6. CDR3 loop: CASRGAGASYEQYF. The CDR3 coding sequence is TGTGCCAGTCGAGGAGCGGGGGCCTCCTACGAGCAGTACTTC. The variable domain in full, completed from reference TRBV19 and TRBJ2-7, reads DGGITQSPKYLFRKEGQNVTLSCEQNLNHDAMYWYRQDPGQGLRLIYYSQIVNDFQKGDIAEGYSVSREKKESFPLTVTSAQKNPTAFYLCASRGAGASYEQYFGPGTRLTVT.

This clonotype has a count of ten or more. DNA for the CDR3: TGCAGCGGGACAATAACGGATGAAGCTTTCTTT. It encodes CSGTITDEAFF. The chain has TRBV29-1 and TRBJ1-1; D may be TRBD1 (5 bases). V was pared by 7 bases and J by 7 bases, with 13 bases between. CDR1 and CDR2 (germline): SQVTM, ANQGSEA. The CDR3 runs 11 residues.

There are a few counts of this clonotype. The V and J genes are TRBV7-2 and TRBJ2-2; 8 nucleotides align to TRBD2. V lost 5 bases to trimming and J lost 7 bases; unmatched junction nucleotides: 12. This CDR3 spans 16 amino acids. Germline-derived CDR1 and CDR2 are SGHTA and FQGNSA. CDR3 amino acids: CASSKSIAGWGGELFF. CDR3 DNA: TGTGCCAGCAGCAAATCAATAGCGGGATGGGGCGGGGAGCTGTTTTTT.

This clonotype was counted a few times. J is TRBJ2-3 and V is TRBV4-3; D call uncertain. The CDR3 is 13 residues long. V was trimmed by 0 bases and J by 6 bases, leaving 7 bases between them. CDR1 is LGHNA, CDR2 YSLEER, per germline. In nucleotides, the CDR3 is TGCGCCAGCAGCCAAGAAATGCTCGATACGCAGTATTTT. Residues: CASSQEMLDTQYF.

This clonotype was counted only a few times. The CDR3 loop reads CASSYREQYEQYV. CDR3 nucleotides: TGTGCCAGCAGTTACAGGGAACAGTACGAGCAGTACGTC. The chain is built from TRBV6-2 or TRBV6-3 and TRBJ2-7; D gene ambiguous. Trimming shortened V by 2 bases and J by 4 bases, and 9 bases separated the two germline ends. CDR1 MNHEY and CDR2 SVGEGT come from the germline V gene. This CDR3 contains 13 residues.

The chain carries TRBV28 and TRBJ2-7, with D perhaps assigned TRBD1 or TRBD2 (6 bases each). The ends were cut back, 10 bases at V and 3 bases at J, with 16 bases in the middle. The CDR3 runs to 13 residues. The germline V gene has CDR1 MDHEN and CDR2 SYDVKM. CDR3 sequence (DNA): TGTGCCATAGGGGGGCAACCTCACTACGAGCAGTACGTC. Translation gives CAIGGQPHYEQYV.

This clonotype was recorded a few times. This sequence joins TRBV20-1 and TRBJ2-3; no definite D call. The CDR3 is 17 amino acids. Germline V CDR1 and CDR2: DFQATT, SNEGSKA (reference sequence). V was clipped by 3 bases and J by 1 base, with 20 bases between them. The CDR3 DNA is TGCAGTGCTAGGAAGTGGGTCGGCCCTTGGGGCACAGATACGCAGTATTTT. This gives the protein CSARKWVGPWGTDTQYF.

The rearrangement uses TRBV6-5 and TRBJ2-7, with TRBD2 matching over 13 bases. The CDR3 runs to 15 residues. Germline V gene lookup returns CDR1 MNHEY and CDR2 SVGAGI. V shed 6 bases and J 3 bases; nucleotides not matched to a gene: 5. CDR3 loop: CASRQGLAGNYEQYV. As DNA, the CDR3 is TGTGCCAGCAGACAGGGACTAGCGGGGAACTACGAGCAGTACGTC.

This clonotype was counted many times. The V and J genes are TRBV29-1 and TRBJ1-1; 7 bases line up with TRBD1. J lost 1 base, V lost 7 bases, and 6 bases had no gene match. CDR1 is SQVTM and CDR2 is ANQGSEA in the germline V gene. The CDR3 has 13 residues. The CDR3 DNA is TGCAGCGCTAACAGGGGCGGGAACACTGAAGCTTTCTTT. It encodes CSANRGGNTEAFF.

This clonotype has ten or more counts. The chain couples TRBV27 to TRBJ1-5; D is undetermined. The CDR3 runs 14 residues. The V gene's germline CDR1 is MNHEY and CDR2 SMNVEV (reference sequence). V shed 3 bases and J shed 0 bases, with 6 bases lying between them. In DNA form, the CDR3 reads TGTGCCAGCAGTTTGGTCCATAGCAATCAGCCCCAGCATTTT. The encoded protein is CASSLVHSNQPQHF.

This clonotype was detected a few times. The DNA of the CDR3 is TGTGCCAGCAGCGTGGACGGAAACTCTGGGGCCAACGTCCTGACTTTC. It codes for CASSVDGNSGANVLTF. The chain uses TRBV9 and TRBJ2-6; D call uncertain. The CDR3 has 16 residues. Germline V gene data show CDR1 as SGDLS and CDR2 as YYNGEE. Between the trimmed V and J ends, which lost 2 bases and 0 bases, there was a span of 9 bases.

This clonotype was seen a few times. This chain uses TRBV27 with TRBJ2-1; the match to TRBD2 covers 8 bases. V dropped 6 bases and J dropped 4; count of bases not matched to a gene: 8. CDR3 length equals 15 residues. Germline V gene sequence: CDR1 MNHEY, CDR2 SMNVEV (reference sequence). The CDR3 nucleotides read TGTGCCAGCAGCCGCGCGACTAGCGCGTACAATGAGCAGTTCTTC. Translated: CASSRATSAYNEQFF.

This clonotype showed up many times. This chain links TRBV6-5 with TRBJ1-2; D might be TRBD1 (5 bases). Trimming shortened V by 5 bases and J by 3 bases, and 19 bases separated the two germline ends. Germline loops: CDR1 MNHEY, CDR2 SVGAGI. The CDR3 has 16 residues. CDR3 sequence reads: CASSPGSVVLDYGYTF. CDR3 in DNA: TGTGCCAGCAGTCCAGGGTCCGTTGTGCTGGACTATGGCTACACCTTC.

This clonotype was seen a few times. V and J are TRBV9 and TRBJ2-5; perhaps D is TRBD1 or TRBD2 (7 bases each). CDR1 is SGDLS and CDR2 is YYNGEE in the germline V gene. The CDR3 loop spans 15 amino acids. V was cut by 6 bases and J by 5 bases, with 20 bases left in between. DNA for the CDR3: TGTGCCAGCACCCCGAGGGAGGGGGCGGGGGAGACCCAGTACTTC. This codes for CASTPREGAGETQYF.

A few counts support this clonotype. The V call is TRBV20-1, the J call TRBJ2-7; 9 bases are a match to TRBD2. Per the germline V gene, CDR1 is DFQATT and CDR2 is SNEGSKA (reference sequence). This CDR3 is 16 amino acids long. V shed 1 base, J shed 0 bases, and the junction held 7 bases outside the gene matches. The CDR3 sequence: CSARGLAGTNSYEQYF. CDR3 coding DNA: TGCAGTGCTAGAGGGCTAGCGGGAACTAACTCCTACGAGCAGTACTTC.

The rearrangement links TRBV19 to TRBJ2-1; maybe TRBD2 (5 bases). V gave up 5 bases and J gave up 2 bases, with 10 bases separating them. The CDR3 loop spans 14 amino acids. Germline CDR1 LNHDA, CDR2 SQIVND (reference sequence). The DNA of the CDR3 is TGTGCCAGTAGTCCGGACTTCGCCTACAATGAGCAGTTCTTC. As protein: CASSPDFAYNEQFF.

This clonotype was observed many times. A read error may account for a junction end that differs from germline. The V gene is TRBV7-7, the J gene TRBJ1-1; 9 nucleotides align to TRBD1. Germline V lookup: CDR1 SSHAT, CDR2 FNYEAQ (reference sequence). The CDR3 sequence is 13 residues long. This CDR3 is CASSLNGWDRAVF. The CDR3 region has the DNA TGTGCTAGCAGCTTAAACGGATGGGACAGGGCCGTATTT.

This clonotype was detected once. V and J are TRBV5-4 and TRBJ1-5; no reliable D call. Trimming took 2 bases from V and 5 from J, leaving 11 bases between them. Germline V CDR1 and CDR2: SGHNT, YYREEE (reference sequence). This CDR3 spans 14 amino acids. In nucleotides, the CDR3 is TGTGCCAGCAGCTTCGCGCCGGTAGATCAGCCCCAGCATTTT. This encodes CASSFAPVDQPQHF. Looking up the rest from reference TRBV5-4 and TRBJ1-5 gives the full variable domain: ETGVTQSPTHLIKTRGQQVTLRCSSQSGHNTVSWYQQALGQGPQFIFQYYREEENGRGNFPPRFSGLQFPNYSSELNVNALELDDSALYLCASSFAPVDQPQHFGDGTRLSIL.

This chain links TRBV24-1 with TRBJ2-5, with 8 bases that match TRBD1. V gave up 5 bases and J gave up 5 bases; unmatched junction bases: 3. This CDR3 region has 13 residues. The germline V gene has CDR1 KGHDR and CDR2 SFDVKD. CDR3 DNA sequence: TGTGCCACCAGTGGTCCAGGGGGCGAGACCCAGTACTTC. This encodes CATSGPGGETQYF.

This clonotype was detected only a few times. The chain joins TRBV14 to TRBJ2-1; D is unclear. The V gene's germline CDR1 is SGHDN and CDR2 FVKESK. Between the trimmed V and J ends, which lost 0 bases and 12 bases, there was a span of 6 bases. The CDR3 consists of 11 residues. This CDR3 is CASSQEWAQFF. In nucleotides, the CDR3 is TGTGCCAGCAGCCAAGAATGGGCGCAGTTCTTC.

This clonotype was counted many times. V usage is TRBV28 and J usage is TRBJ1-5; 9 bases agree with TRBD1. The ends lost 5 bases at V and 9 bases at J; junction bases unmatched: 8. The CDR3 has 14 amino acids. From germline, CDR1 is MDHEN and CDR2 SYDVKM. The CDR3 is CASSTGGLLGPQHF. The CDR3 DNA reads TGTGCCAGCAGTACAGGGGGCCTACTAGGGCCCCAGCATTTT.

The chain uses TRBV2 and TRBJ2-7; D perhaps matches TRBD1 (6 bases). The CDR3 sequence is 16 residues long. Per the germline V gene, CDR1 is SNHLY and CDR2 is FYNNEI. Trimming cost V 2 bases and J 0 bases, with 14 bases left between them. The CDR3: CASSEPLAGDSYEQYV. The CDR3 bases are TGTGCCAGCAGTGAACCGCTGGCAGGGGACTCCTACGAGCAGTACGTC.

This clonotype appeared a few times. The genes are TRBV5-8 and TRBJ1-4, with D possibly matching TRBD1 (6 bases). This CDR3 has 14 residues. V shed 5 bases and J shed 12 bases, with 20 bases lying between them. Per germline, CDR1 SGHTS and CDR2 YDEGEE. The CDR3 here is CASRRIGGPRELFF. CDR3 sequence (DNA): TGTGCCAGCAGGCGAATAGGGGGGCCTAGGGAACTGTTTTTT.

The chain combines TRBV15 with TRBJ2-5; no firm D call. Deletions cut 2 bases from V and 5 bases from J, with 15 bases between. The length of the CDR3 is 15 residues. Per the germline V gene, CDR1 is LNHNV and CDR2 is YYDKDF (reference sequence). In DNA form, the CDR3 reads TGTGCCACCAGCAGACCAGGAGACCGGAAGGAGACCCAGTACTTC. It codes for CATSRPGDRKETQYF.

This clonotype was detected ten times or more. V is TRBV7-3 and J is TRBJ2-3, with D tentatively TRBD1 or TRBD2 (7 bases each). With 4 bases removed from V and 4 bases from J, the gap between germline ends came to 18 bases. The length of the CDR3 is 16 residues. The germline V gene has CDR1 SGHTA and CDR2 FQGTGA. The CDR3 loop is CASSSWEQGRADTQYF. The CDR3 coding sequence is TGTGCCAGCAGCTCCTGGGAACAGGGGAGGGCAGATACGCAGTATTTT.

The sample holds a few counts of this clonotype. The chain uses TRBV7-9 and TRBJ1-3; 7 bases fit TRBD1. V lost 6 bases and J lost 2; bases outside the gene matches: 1. The germline gives CDR1 SEHNR, CDR2 FQNEAQ (reference sequence). There are 13 residues in the CDR3. The CDR3, as DNA: TGTGCCAGCAGGGGACAGACTGGAAACACCATATATTTT. It translates to CASRGQTGNTIYF.

The rearrangement joins TRBV18 to TRBJ2-7; perhaps TRBD1 as D (6 bases). CDR3 length equals 13 residues. Germline CDR1 and CDR2: KGHSH and LQKENI. Trimming removed 3 bases from V and 7 bases from J, with 13 bases in between. CDR3 region: CASSPDSDGEQYF. The DNA of the CDR3 is TGTGCCAGCTCACCGGACAGCGACGGGGAGCAGTACTTC.

The rearrangement joins TRBV3-1 to TRBJ2-1; D assignment may be TRBD1 or TRBD2 (5 bases each). V lost 2 bases, J lost 5 bases, and 10 bases lay in between. Germline loops: CDR1 LGHDT, CDR2 YNNKEL (reference sequence). This CDR3 comprises 14 residues. The CDR3 DNA follows: TGTGCCAGCAGCCAAATATTGGGGGACAATGAGCAGTTCTTC. This gives the protein CASSQILGDNEQFF.